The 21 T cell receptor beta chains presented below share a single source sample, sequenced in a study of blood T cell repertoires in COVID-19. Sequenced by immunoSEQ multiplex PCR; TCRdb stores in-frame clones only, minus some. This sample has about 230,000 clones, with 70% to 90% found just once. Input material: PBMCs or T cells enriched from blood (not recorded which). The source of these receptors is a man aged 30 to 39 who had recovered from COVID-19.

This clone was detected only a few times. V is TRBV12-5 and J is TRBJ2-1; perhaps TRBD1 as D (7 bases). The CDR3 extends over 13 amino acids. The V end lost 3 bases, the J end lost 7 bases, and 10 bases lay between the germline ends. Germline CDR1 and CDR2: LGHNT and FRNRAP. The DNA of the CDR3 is TGTGCTAGTGGTTTCGCAGGGGGGAATGAGCAGTTCTTC. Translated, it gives CASGFAGGNEQFF.

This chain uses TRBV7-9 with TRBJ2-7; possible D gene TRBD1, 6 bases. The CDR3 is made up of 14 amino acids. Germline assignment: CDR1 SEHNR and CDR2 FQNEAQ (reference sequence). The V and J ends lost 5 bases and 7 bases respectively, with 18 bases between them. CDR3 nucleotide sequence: TGTGCCAGCAGCCCCGACAGGACAGATATGGAGCAGTACTTC. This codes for CASSPDRTDMEQYF. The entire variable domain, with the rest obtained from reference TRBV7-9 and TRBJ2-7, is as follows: DTGVSQNPRHKITKRGQNVTFRCDPISEHNRLYWYRQTLGQGPEFLTYFQNEAQLEKSRLLSDRFSAERPKGSFSTLEIQRTEQGDSAMYLCASSPDRTDMEQYFGPGTRLTVT.

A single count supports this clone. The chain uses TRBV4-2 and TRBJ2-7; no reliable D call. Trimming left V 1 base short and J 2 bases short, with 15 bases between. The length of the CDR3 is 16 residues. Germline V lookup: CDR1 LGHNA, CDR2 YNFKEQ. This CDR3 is CASSQAPLQRTYEQYF. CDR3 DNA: TGTGCCAGCAGCCAAGCCCCACTCCAACGAACCTACGAGCAGTACTTC.

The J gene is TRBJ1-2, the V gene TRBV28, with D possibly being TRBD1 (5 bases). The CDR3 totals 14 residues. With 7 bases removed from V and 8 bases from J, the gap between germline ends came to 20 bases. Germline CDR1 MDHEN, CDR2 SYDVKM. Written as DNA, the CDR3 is TGTGCCAGCACCAATAACCAAGGGGCCCAGGGCTACACCTTC. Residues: CASTNNQGAQGYTF.

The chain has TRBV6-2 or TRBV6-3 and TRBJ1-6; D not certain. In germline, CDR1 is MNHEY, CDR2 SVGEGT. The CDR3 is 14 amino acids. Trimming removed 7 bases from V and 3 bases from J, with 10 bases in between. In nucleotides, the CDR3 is TGTGCCAGCACCCCGCGGGGCTATAATTCACCCCTCCACTTT. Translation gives CASTPRGYNSPLHF.

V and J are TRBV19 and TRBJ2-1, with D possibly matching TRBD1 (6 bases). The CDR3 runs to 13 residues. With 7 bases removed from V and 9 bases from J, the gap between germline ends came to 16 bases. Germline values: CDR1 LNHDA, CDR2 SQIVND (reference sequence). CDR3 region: CASNTGTFPEQFF. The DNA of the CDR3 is TGTGCCAGTAATACGGGGACATTCCCTGAGCAGTTCTTC.

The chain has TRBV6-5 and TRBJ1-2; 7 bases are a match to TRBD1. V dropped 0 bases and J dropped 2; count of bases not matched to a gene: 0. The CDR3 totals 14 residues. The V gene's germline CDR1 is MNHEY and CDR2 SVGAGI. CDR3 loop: CASSYSTGNYGYTF. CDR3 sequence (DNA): TGTGCCAGCAGTTACTCGACAGGGAACTATGGCTACACCTTC.

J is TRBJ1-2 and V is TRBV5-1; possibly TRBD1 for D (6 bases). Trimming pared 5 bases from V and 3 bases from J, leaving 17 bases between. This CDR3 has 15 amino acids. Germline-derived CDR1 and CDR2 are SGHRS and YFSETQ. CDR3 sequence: CASRTHLDRHYGYTF. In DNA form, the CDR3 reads TGCGCCAGCAGGACCCATTTGGACAGACACTATGGCTACACCTTC.

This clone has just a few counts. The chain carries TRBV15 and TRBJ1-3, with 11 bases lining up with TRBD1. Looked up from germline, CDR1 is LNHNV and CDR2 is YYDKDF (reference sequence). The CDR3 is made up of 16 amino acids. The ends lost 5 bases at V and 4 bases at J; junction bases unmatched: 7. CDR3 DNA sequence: TGTGCCACCAGCCCGCGGGGACAGGGGGACGGAAACACCATATATTTT. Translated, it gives CATSPRGQGDGNTIYF.

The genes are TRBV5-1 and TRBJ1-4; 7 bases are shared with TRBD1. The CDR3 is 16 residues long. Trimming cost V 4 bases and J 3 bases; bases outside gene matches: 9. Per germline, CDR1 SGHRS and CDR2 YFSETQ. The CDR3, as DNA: TGCGCCAGCAGCCCCCAGGGGGTCCCAGCTAATGAAAAACTGTTTTTT. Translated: CASSPQGVPANEKLFF. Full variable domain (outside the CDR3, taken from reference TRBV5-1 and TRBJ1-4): KAGVTQTPRYLIKTRGQQVTLSCSPISGHRSVSWYQQTPGQGLQFLFEYFSETQRNKGNFPGRFSGRQFSNSRSEMNVSTLELGDSALYLCASSPQGVPANEKLFFGSGTQLSVL.

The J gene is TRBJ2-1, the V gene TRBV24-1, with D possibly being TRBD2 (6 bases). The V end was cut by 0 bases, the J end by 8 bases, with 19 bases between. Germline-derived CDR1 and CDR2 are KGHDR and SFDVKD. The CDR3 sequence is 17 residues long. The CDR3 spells CATSDLVGGNRPDEQFF. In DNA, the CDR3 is TGTGCCACCAGTGATTTGGTGGGCGGGAACAGGCCTGATGAGCAGTTCTTC.

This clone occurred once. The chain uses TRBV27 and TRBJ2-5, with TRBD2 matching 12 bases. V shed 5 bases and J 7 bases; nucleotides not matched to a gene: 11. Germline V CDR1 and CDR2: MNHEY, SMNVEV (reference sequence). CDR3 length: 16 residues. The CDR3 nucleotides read TGTGCCAGCAGTCCAAACTTTATACTAGCGGGAGGGACCCAGTACTTC. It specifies CASSPNFILAGGTQYF.

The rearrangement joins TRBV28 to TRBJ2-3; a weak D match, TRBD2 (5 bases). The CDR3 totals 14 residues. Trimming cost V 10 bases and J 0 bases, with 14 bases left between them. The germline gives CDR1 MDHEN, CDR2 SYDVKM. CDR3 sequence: CATRPPGSTDTQYF. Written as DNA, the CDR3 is TGTGCCACCCGACCCCCGGGGAGCACAGATACGCAGTATTTT.

The CDR3 sequence: CASSQLNQPQHF. CDR3 nucleotide sequence: TGTGCCAGCAGCCAACTAAATCAGCCCCAGCATTTT. This chain uses TRBV3-1 (or the pseudogene TRBV3-2) with TRBJ1-5, with no clear D. Trimming pared 2 bases from V and 4 bases from J, leaving 3 bases between. Germline V gene lookup returns CDR1 LGHDT and CDR2 YNNKEL (reference sequence). This CDR3 contains 12 residues.

The CDR3 coding sequence is TGTGCCAGCACCCTCGCGGGAGGTGGCTACACCTTC. Amino acid sequence: CASTLAGGGYTF. The chain carries TRBV6-1 and TRBJ1-2; D not resolved. This CDR3 is 12 amino acids long. Trimming cost V 7 bases and J 7 bases, with 13 bases left between them. Germline CDR1 is MNHNS and CDR2 is SASEGT.

The CDR3 is CASSVRGGGDTQYF. The CDR3 bases are TGTGCCAGCAGTGTGCGGGGGGGTGGAGATACGCAGTATTTT. The rearrangement joins TRBV7-8 to TRBJ2-3, with 9 bases fitting TRBD2. Germline CDR1 and CDR2: SGHVS and FQNEAQ. The V gene end was trimmed by 6 bases and the J gene end by 5 bases; junction bases not matched to a gene: 6. The CDR3 spans 14 residues.

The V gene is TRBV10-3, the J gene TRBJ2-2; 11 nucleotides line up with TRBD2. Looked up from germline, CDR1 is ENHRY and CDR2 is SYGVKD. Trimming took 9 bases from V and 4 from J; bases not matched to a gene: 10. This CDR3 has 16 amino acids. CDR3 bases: TGTGCCATTCCTCTTAGCGGGGGGGCCGGCACCGGGGAGCTGTTTTTT. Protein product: CAIPLSGGAGTGELFF.

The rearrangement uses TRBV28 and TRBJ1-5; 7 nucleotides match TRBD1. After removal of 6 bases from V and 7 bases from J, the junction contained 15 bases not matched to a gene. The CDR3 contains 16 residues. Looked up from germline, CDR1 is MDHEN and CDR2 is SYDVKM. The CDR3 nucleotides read TGTGCCAGCAGACCAGCAGGGACAGTAACTTTGCAGCCCCAGCATTTT. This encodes CASRPAGTVTLQPQHF.

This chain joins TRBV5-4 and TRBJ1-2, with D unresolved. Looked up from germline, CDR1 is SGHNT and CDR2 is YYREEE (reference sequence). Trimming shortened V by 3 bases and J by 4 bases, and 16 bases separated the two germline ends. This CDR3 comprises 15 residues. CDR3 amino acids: CASSSQAGIRYGYTF. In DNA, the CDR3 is TGTGCCAGCAGCTCACAAGCGGGCATCCGCTATGGCTACACCTTC.

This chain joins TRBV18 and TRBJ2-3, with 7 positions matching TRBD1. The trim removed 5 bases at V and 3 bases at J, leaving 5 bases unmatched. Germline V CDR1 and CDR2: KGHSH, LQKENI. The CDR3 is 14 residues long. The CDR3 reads CASSLGQTTDTQYF. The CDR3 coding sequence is TGTGCCAGCTCATTGGGACAGACTACAGATACGCAGTATTTT.

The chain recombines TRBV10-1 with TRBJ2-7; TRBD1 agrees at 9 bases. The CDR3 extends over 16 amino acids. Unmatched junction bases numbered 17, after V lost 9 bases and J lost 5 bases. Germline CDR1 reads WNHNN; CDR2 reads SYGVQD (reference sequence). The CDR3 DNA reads TGCGCCAGGGGCGGGGTATTCGAGACAGGGGGAAACGAGCAGTACTTC. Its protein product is CARGGVFETGGNEQYF.